This T cell receptor beta chain was recorded in a study of shared clonotypes between healthy human individuals. Only CD45RO-negative cells positively selected for CCR7 counted as naive CD8 cells, so terminally differentiated effector memory CD45RA+ cells were excluded. The germline gives CDR1 SQVTM, CDR2 ANQGSEA. Trimming took 3 bases from V and 3 from J; bases not matched to a gene: 1. This CDR3 spans 13 amino acids. Here immunoSEQ multiplex PCR was the method, and the copy in TCRdb shows in-frame clones only, minus some. In the table there are about 700,000 clones, roughly nine tenths of which are singletons.

The specimen was naive CD8+ T cells sorted from blood. The V gene is TRBV29-1, the J gene TRBJ2-1; TRBD1 matches at 8 bases. The clonotype comes from a man under 40 in good health. CDR3 protein: CSVEGQDYNEQFF. CDR3 sequence (DNA): TGCAGCGTTGAGGGACAGGACTACAATGAGCAGTTCTTC.